The 31 T cell receptor beta chains below all came from one sample that was sequenced in a study of shared T cell receptors in the human thymus. Clones were sequenced by immunoSEQ multiplex PCR, and TCRdb holds only the in-frame ones, with some missing. The data show some 760,000 clones, with 70% to 90% seen just once and under 0.012% held by the top ten. The sample was also reused in another study, on human thymus T cells.

Material for sequencing was thymocytes. These receptors originate from a girl in the first two years of life with a congenital heart defect.

A single count supports this clone. The chain uses TRBV18 and TRBJ1-1; 8 bases match TRBD1. This CDR3 has 14 amino acids. Per germline, CDR1 KGHSH and CDR2 LQKENI. J was trimmed by 7 bases and V by 3 bases; bases with no gene match: 7. The CDR3: CASSPPGTGREAFF. CDR3 DNA: TGTGCCAGCTCACCGCCCGGGACAGGCCGTGAAGCTTTCTTT.

The J gene is TRBJ1-5, the V gene TRBV5-5; D is possibly TRBD1 (6 bases). V lost 3 bases and J 4 bases, leaving 20 bases between the germline ends. The CDR3 consists of 17 residues. The germline V gene encodes CDR1 SGHKS and CDR2 YYEKEE (reference sequence). Here the CDR3 reads CASSWSGVFIDNQPQHF. The CDR3 nucleotides read TGTGCCAGCAGCTGGTCAGGGGTTTTTATAGATAATCAGCCCCAGCATTTT.

V gene TRBV2 combines with J gene TRBJ1-4, with a possible D match to TRBD1 (5 bases). CDR1 is SNHLY and CDR2 is FYNNEI in the germline V gene. Trimming took 4 bases from V and 8 from J, leaving 11 bases between them. The CDR3 loop spans 13 amino acids. CDR3: CASSVTGDEKLFF. The CDR3 DNA follows: TGTGCCAGCAGTGTTACGGGGGACGAAAAACTGTTTTTT.

The chain recombines TRBV10-3 with TRBJ2-2; D unresolved. This CDR3 has 12 amino acids. The V gene lost 8 bases and the J gene lost 1 base, with 5 bases spanning the gap. Germline V gene data show CDR1 as ENHRY and CDR2 as SYGVKD. Here the CDR3 DNA reads TGTGCCATCGAGAGGAACACCGGGGAGCTGTTTTTT. Translation: CAIERNTGELFF.

This chain uses TRBV6-4 with TRBJ2-1; 8 positions agree with TRBD2. Germline trimming cut 2 bases from V and 8 bases from J; bases unmatched to any gene: 14. This CDR3 is built from 17 residues. Germline V CDR1 and CDR2: MRHNA, SNTAGT. As DNA, the CDR3 is TGTGCCAGCAGTGACACCTCCGGGTCGGGGGGGCCGCATGAGCAGTTCTTC. Its protein product is CASSDTSGSGGPHEQFF.

The chain employs TRBV7-2 and TRBJ1-1; 7 bases align to TRBD1. This CDR3 has 14 residues. Germline V gene lookup returns CDR1 SGHTA and CDR2 FQGNSA. V shed 5 bases, J shed 2 bases, and the junction held 5 bases outside the gene matches. The CDR3 DNA sequence: TGTGCCAGCAGCCTCAACAGGGGAAACACTGAAGCTTTCTTT. This sequence encodes CASSLNRGNTEAFF.

This sequence joins TRBV7-9 and TRBJ1-1; D is unclear. The CDR3 is 15 residues long. V lost 2 bases and J 3 bases, leaving 13 bases between the germline ends. The germline V gene encodes CDR1 SEHNR and CDR2 FQNEAQ (reference sequence). CDR3 protein: CASSLFRAEDTEAFF. The CDR3 DNA is TGTGCCAGCAGCTTATTCCGGGCGGAGGACACTGAAGCTTTCTTT.

The chain has TRBV12-5 and TRBJ1-5; D perhaps matches TRBD1 (6 bases). Germline loops: CDR1 LGHNT, CDR2 FRNRAP. V lost 2 bases and J 2 bases, leaving 13 bases between the germline ends. This CDR3 spans 16 amino acids. The CDR3 DNA reads TGTGCTAGTGGTTTGTCCTTAGGGGGAGGCAATCAGCCCCAGCATTTT. Its protein is CASGLSLGGGNQPQHF.

This clone was counted a single time. The rearrangement links TRBV12-5 to TRBJ2-2; 15 nucleotides agree with TRBD2. The germline V gene has CDR1 LGHNT and CDR2 FRNRAP. V shed 0 bases and J 5 bases; nucleotides not matched to a gene: 13. This CDR3 contains 21 residues. DNA of the CDR3: TGTGCTAGTGGTTTGGTAGGGCGAGGACTAGCGGGGGGGCCAGGGACCGGGGAGCTGTTTTTT. Translating gives CASGLVGRGLAGGPGTGELFF.

The rearrangement links TRBV18 to TRBJ1-1; perhaps TRBD1 as D (5 bases). The CDR3 runs 15 residues. Trimming left V 7 bases short and J 0 bases short, with 15 bases between. The germline CDR1 and CDR2 sequences are KGHSH and LQKENI. CDR3 in amino acids: CASLPDSYLNTEAFF. CDR3 sequence (DNA): TGTGCCAGCTTACCCGACAGCTATTTGAACACTGAAGCTTTCTTT. The whole variable domain, filled in from reference TRBV18 and TRBJ1-1, reads NAGVMQNPRHLVRRRGQEARLRCSPMKGHSHVYWYRQLPEEGLKFMVYLQKENIIDESGMPKERFSAEFPKEGPSILRIQQVVRGDSAAYFCASLPDSYLNTEAFFGQGTRLTVV.

The chain is built from TRBV5-1 and TRBJ2-3, with 11 bases aligning to TRBD2. Germline CDR1 SGHRS, CDR2 YFSETQ. The CDR3 covers 16 residues. Trimming at V came to 1 base and at J to 3 bases, leaving 4 bases not matched to a gene. This CDR3 is CASSLPLAGGTDTQYF. The CDR3 nucleotides read TGCGCCAGCAGCTTGCCTCTAGCGGGGGGTACAGATACGCAGTATTTT.

The genes are TRBV14 and TRBJ2-1; tentatively, D is TRBD2 (6 bases). The CDR3 runs 15 residues. Per the germline V gene, CDR1 is SGHDN and CDR2 is FVKESK. Trimming took off 4 bases at V and 9 bases at J, with 19 bases between the two ends. CDR3 loop: CASSLTWASVGEQFF. Written as DNA, the CDR3 is TGTGCCAGCAGCCTAACTTGGGCTAGCGTGGGTGAGCAGTTCTTC.

V usage is TRBV5-1 and J usage is TRBJ1-1; D uncertain. Looked up from germline, CDR1 is SGHRS and CDR2 is YFSETQ. Deletions cut 5 bases from V and 5 bases from J, with 13 bases between. The CDR3 spans 13 residues. The CDR3 sequence is CASRVRGMTEAFF. The CDR3 region has the DNA TGCGCCAGCAGGGTCCGGGGAATGACTGAAGCTTTCTTT.

The chain has TRBV7-9 and TRBJ1-2, with 7 bases identical to TRBD1. This CDR3 region has 15 residues. In germline, CDR1 is SEHNR, CDR2 FQNEAQ (reference sequence). Trimming at V came to 5 bases and at J to 8 bases, leaving 14 bases not matched to a gene. The chain's CDR3 is CASSPRTGTQGGYTF. CDR3 nucleotides: TGTGCCAGCAGCCCCCGGACAGGCACGCAGGGAGGCTACACCTTC.

The chain links TRBV6-5 to TRBJ1-1; 7 bases agree with TRBD1. The CDR3 has 15 residues. The V and J ends lost 11 bases and 1 base, in that order; junction bases with no gene match: 13. CDR1 is MNHEY and CDR2 is SVGAGI in the germline V gene. For the CDR3, the DNA is TGTGCCGGAACCAGAGGGGGCCGACCGAACACTGAAGCTTTCTTT. Translation gives CAGTRGGRPNTEAFF.

J is TRBJ1-6 and V is TRBV6-6; TRBD1 might be the D (5 bases). V lost 4 bases and J lost 9, with 19 bases in between. This CDR3 contains 16 residues. Germline CDR1 reads MNHNY; CDR2 reads SVGAGI (reference sequence). CDR3 in amino acids: CASSSRIRKGVSPLHF. CDR3 bases: TGTGCCAGCAGTTCGCGCATCAGGAAAGGGGTTTCACCCCTCCACTTT.

The V call is TRBV29-1, the J call TRBJ1-1; 8 nucleotides match TRBD1. The V segment lost 3 bases and the J segment 0 bases; nucleotides outside the gene matches: 9. Germline-derived CDR1 and CDR2 are SQVTM and ANQGSEA. This CDR3 spans 16 amino acids. The DNA of the CDR3 is TGCAGCGTTGATATCGGACAGGGAAACATGAACACTGAAGCTTTCTTT. This gives the protein CSVDIGQGNMNTEAFF.

This clone was seen only once. The genes are TRBV10-3 and TRBJ1-5, with a possible D match to TRBD1 (5 bases). The CDR3 spans 20 residues. Trimming removed 2 bases at V and 5 bases at J, with 28 bases between. Germline lookup yields CDR1 ENHRY and CDR2 SYGVKD. DNA of the CDR3: TGTGCCATCAGTGAGGGCGGGACGGAGGTTTTTAAGGACGTTCATCAGCCCCAGCATTTT. Translation gives CAISEGGTEVFKDVHQPQHF.

The rearrangement uses TRBV5-1 and TRBJ2-2, with TRBD1 identical over 9 bases. CDR1 is SGHRS and CDR2 is YFSETQ in the germline V gene. The CDR3 contains 20 residues. The V gene end was trimmed by 1 base and the J gene end by 5 bases; junction bases not matched to a gene: 18. The CDR3 region is CASSLLGQGFDQWSTGELFF. The CDR3, as DNA: TGCGCCAGCAGCTTGTTGGGACAGGGTTTCGATCAGTGGAGTACCGGGGAGCTGTTTTTT.

This clone was counted between two and nine times. V gene TRBV12-5 combines with J gene TRBJ2-7, with D possibly being TRBD1 (5 bases). V was cut by 7 bases and J by 7 bases, with 17 bases left in between. Germline V gives CDR1 LGHNT, CDR2 FRNRAP. CDR3 length equals 13 residues. The CDR3 loop is CASAPSSPGEQYF. The CDR3 DNA sequence: TGTGCTAGTGCTCCCTCCTCCCCAGGGGAGCAGTACTTC.

The rearrangement uses TRBV6-1 and TRBJ2-7; D remains unclear. The CDR3 runs to 13 residues. The germline V gene has CDR1 MNHNS and CDR2 SASEGT. Trimming cost V 6 bases and J 0 bases, with 9 bases left between them. The CDR3 sequence is CASRPGISYEQYF. In DNA, the CDR3 is TGTGCCAGCAGACCGGGTATCTCCTACGAGCAGTACTTC.

In this sample, this clone turned up once. CDR3 bases: TGTGCCAGCAGCTCAGTAAGGTTGGGGGGGGTCAATCAGCCCCAGCATTTT. Translation gives CASSSVRLGGVNQPQHF. This chain connects TRBV7-9 to TRBJ1-5; D is possibly TRBD1 (5 bases). Germline V gene sequence: CDR1 SEHNR, CDR2 FQNEAQ (reference sequence). V dropped 4 bases and J dropped 3 bases, with 19 bases sitting between them. The CDR3 has 17 residues.

The chain combines TRBV7-9 with TRBJ1-2; D may be TRBD1 (6 bases). Germline V gene sequence: CDR1 SEHNR, CDR2 FQNEAQ (reference sequence). V was pared by 5 bases and J by 4 bases, with 14 bases between. CDR3 length: 14 residues. CDR3 in amino acids: CASSVRDTAYGYTF. The CDR3 nucleotides read TGTGCCAGCAGCGTCCGGGACACTGCCTATGGCTACACCTTC.

The rearrangement joins TRBV4-3 to TRBJ2-5; D is perhaps TRBD1 (5 bases). The germline V gene has CDR1 LGHNA and CDR2 YSLEER. The CDR3 is 14 amino acids. The V gene lost 1 base and the J gene lost 6 bases, with 12 bases spanning the gap. The CDR3 region is CASSQGQPSKTQYF. The CDR3 DNA follows: TGCGCCAGCAGCCAAGGACAGCCCTCGAAGACCCAGTACTTC.

This chain links TRBV5-6 with TRBJ1-1, with D possibly being TRBD1 (5 bases). The CDR3 covers 18 residues. Germline V gives CDR1 SGHDT, CDR2 YYEEEE. Trimming left V 6 bases short and J 4 bases short, with 28 bases between. The CDR3, as DNA: TGTGCCAGCATTACCTCGAACTCAGGGCTTCTTGGTAGCACTGAAGCTTTCTTT. Translated: CASITSNSGLLGSTEAFF.

The rearrangement links TRBV10-3 to TRBJ1-2; the D is unclear. This CDR3 contains 13 residues. CDR1 is ENHRY, CDR2 SYGVKD, per germline. The germline V and J ends were trimmed by 2 bases and 2 bases, with 6 bases remaining between them. As DNA, the CDR3 is TGTGCCATCAGTGAGCTGCAGAACTATGGCTACACCTTC. This gives the protein CAISELQNYGYTF.

The rearrangement uses TRBV7-8 and TRBJ1-2, with D uncertain. Per the germline V gene, CDR1 is SGHVS and CDR2 is FQNEAQ. This CDR3 comprises 14 residues. V was clipped by 4 bases and J by 4 bases, with 13 bases between them. The CDR3 DNA follows: TGTGCCAGCAGCTGGCTAGACGAGAGCTATGGCTACACCTTC. Its protein is CASSWLDESYGYTF.

V gene TRBV5-1 combines with J gene TRBJ2-1; 9 bases agree with TRBD2. Germline CDR1 reads SGHRS; CDR2 reads YFSETQ. The CDR3 spans 18 residues. Germline trimming cut 0 bases from V and 0 bases from J; bases unmatched to any gene: 7. The CDR3 protein is CASSLEATSGSSYNEQFF. As DNA, the CDR3 is TGCGCCAGCAGCTTGGAGGCGACTAGCGGAAGCTCCTACAATGAGCAGTTCTTC.

J is TRBJ1-5 and V is TRBV19; 7 bases fit TRBD1. The length of the CDR3 is 14 residues. The germline V gene has CDR1 LNHDA and CDR2 SQIVND (reference sequence). V lost 5 bases, J lost 5 bases, and 6 bases stayed unmatched. The CDR3 region is CASSRTGEDQPQHF. The CDR3, as DNA: TGTGCCAGTAGTCGGACAGGAGAGGATCAGCCCCAGCATTTT.

In DNA form, the CDR3 reads TGTGCCAGCAGTTGGCCCACCAGGACCCCGGACAGTCATCAGCCCCAGCATTTT. Translation: CASSWPTRTPDSHQPQHF. The rearrangement uses TRBV28 and TRBJ1-5, with a tentative D call TRBD1 (6 bases). V lost 4 bases and J lost 5, with 24 bases in between. CDR1 and CDR2 from the germline V gene are MDHEN and SYDVKM. The CDR3 is 18 residues long. Variable domain in full (rest from reference TRBV28 and TRBJ1-5): DVKVTQSSRYLVKRTGEKVFLECVQDMDHENMFWYRQDPGLGLRLIYFSYDVKMKEKGDIPEGYSVSREKKERFSLILESASTNQTSMYLCASSWPTRTPDSHQPQHFGDGTRLSIL.

This clone was found a few times. The chain has TRBV14 and TRBJ1-1; maybe TRBD1 (5 bases). There are 16 residues in the CDR3. CDR1 is SGHDN, CDR2 FVKESK, per germline. Trimming shortened V by 0 bases and J by 4 bases, and 15 bases separated the two germline ends. The CDR3 is CASSQDTRALGTEAFF. The CDR3 nucleotides are TGTGCCAGCAGCCAAGACACCAGGGCCTTGGGCACTGAAGCTTTCTTT.